These 32 T cell receptor beta chains were all obtained from the same sample, sequenced in a study of cytomegalovirus exposure and HLA in healthy donors. PCR amplification relied on 60 Vbeta primers (plus 13 Jbeta primers). Using immunoSEQ multiplex PCR, the repertoire was profiled, and TCRdb retains in-frame clones only, with some absent. This sample has roughly 130,000 clones, with 61% found just once. Sample: PBMCs. The receptors were gathered from a male donor in good health and CMV-seronegative.

This clone has more than one count but fewer than ten. The chain carries TRBV4-2 and TRBJ2-3; a weak D match, TRBD1 (6 bases). The CDR3 length is 14 residues. The germline V and J ends were trimmed by 1 base and 4 bases, with 9 bases remaining between them. Per the germline V gene, CDR1 is LGHNA and CDR2 is YNFKEQ. CDR3 loop: CASSQGTDADTQYF. Here the CDR3 DNA reads TGTGCCAGCAGCCAAGGGACAGACGCAGATACGCAGTATTTT.

The rearrangement joins TRBV5-4 to TRBJ2-3; the match to TRBD2 covers 7 bases. CDR3 length equals 14 residues. CDR1 and CDR2 from the germline V gene are SGHNT and YYREEE (reference sequence). V lost 8 bases, J lost 3 bases, and 9 bases stayed unmatched. Here the CDR3 DNA reads TGTGCCAGAACCGGGGGGTTTCGGACAGATACGCAGTATTTT. Amino acid sequence: CARTGGFRTDTQYF.

The V call is TRBV10-3, the J call TRBJ2-5; 7 bases are a match to TRBD2. Germline V gene data show CDR1 as ENHRY and CDR2 as SYGVKD. The CDR3 runs to 14 residues. J lost 1 base, V lost 4 bases, and 3 bases had no gene match. This CDR3 reads CAISGEGFQETQYF. The CDR3 DNA reads as TGTGCCATCAGTGGGGAGGGGTTCCAAGAGACCCAGTACTTC.

The V gene is TRBV7-2, the J gene TRBJ2-3; tentative D call: TRBD1 (5 bases). V lost 0 bases to trimming and J lost 4 bases, with 8 bases between them. The CDR3 is made up of 14 amino acids. Germline CDR1 SGHTA, CDR2 FQGNSA. The DNA of the CDR3 is TGTGCCAGCAGCTTAGCGGTACAGGCAGATACGCAGTATTTT. This gives the protein CASSLAVQADTQYF.

This chain uses TRBV18 with TRBJ1-2, with 8 bases fitting TRBD1. Germline V CDR1 and CDR2: KGHSH, LQKENI. This CDR3 contains 16 residues. The V gene end was trimmed by 1 base and the J gene end by 1 base; junction bases not matched to a gene: 5. CDR3 protein: CASSPQSGQGNYGYTF. The CDR3 coding sequence is TGTGCCAGCTCACCACAGTCAGGACAGGGTAACTATGGCTACACCTTC.

The chain is built from TRBV5-4 and TRBJ1-2, with D maybe TRBD1 (5 bases). Trimming removed 4 bases from V and 2 bases from J, with 12 bases in between. Germline assignment: CDR1 SGHNT and CDR2 YYREEE (reference sequence). This CDR3 is built from 14 residues. DNA for the CDR3: TGTGCCAGCAGCCCGACAGCTACGAACTATGGCTACACCTTC. Residues: CASSPTATNYGYTF.

The rearrangement uses TRBV5-1 and TRBJ1-2, with 10 bases aligning to TRBD1. Germline trimming cut 1 base from V and 6 bases from J; bases unmatched to any gene: 9. The CDR3 consists of 16 residues. Germline V CDR1 and CDR2: SGHRS, YFSETQ. In DNA, the CDR3 is TGCGCCAGCAGCTTGTCTGTGACAGGGGGCGGTCATGGCTACACCTTC. It yields the protein CASSLSVTGGGHGYTF.

This chain joins TRBV5-1 and TRBJ1-1, with 7 positions matching TRBD1. Germline V gene sequence: CDR1 SGHRS, CDR2 YFSETQ. V lost 4 bases, J lost 6 bases, and 12 bases stayed unmatched. The CDR3 is made up of 15 amino acids. DNA of the CDR3: TGCGCCAGCAGCGCGTACAGGGGAGCGGGTGCTGAAGCTTTCTTT. The encoded protein is CASSAYRGAGAEAFF.

The chain recombines TRBV19 with TRBJ2-2; D possibly corresponds to TRBD2 (6 bases). Germline loops: CDR1 LNHDA, CDR2 SQIVND (reference sequence). The CDR3 length is 15 residues. Trimming removed 1 base from V and 3 bases from J, with 9 bases in between. As DNA, the CDR3 is TGTGCCAGTAGTATAGTCACGGGGGACACCGGGGAGCTGTTTTTT. This sequence encodes CASSIVTGDTGELFF. Filled out from reference TRBV19 and TRBJ2-2, the complete variable domain reads DGGITQSPKYLFRKEGQNVTLSCEQNLNHDAMYWYRQDPGQGLRLIYYSQIVNDFQKGDIAEGYSVSREKKESFPLTVTSAQKNPTAFYLCASSIVTGDTGELFFGEGSRLTVL.

This clone was found a few times. The chain has TRBV5-1 and TRBJ1-4, with TRBD1 as a possible D gene (5 bases). The CDR3 covers 13 residues. CDR1 and CDR2 from the germline V gene are SGHRS and YFSETQ. Trimming stripped 4 bases from V and 10 bases from J, with 14 bases between. The CDR3: CASSAGPKGKLFF. As DNA, the CDR3 is TGCGCCAGCAGCGCGGGACCAAAGGGAAAACTGTTTTTT.

This sequence joins TRBV19 and TRBJ1-4; 7 nucleotides align to TRBD1. The CDR3 extends over 14 amino acids. Germline trimming cut 3 bases from V and 5 bases from J; bases unmatched to any gene: 3. Germline CDR1 reads LNHDA; CDR2 reads SQIVND (reference sequence). Written as DNA, the CDR3 is TGTGCCAGTAGTATGAGCAGGGGGAATGAAAAACTGTTTTTT. Translation: CASSMSRGNEKLFF.

V usage is TRBV2 and J usage is TRBJ1-2; TRBD1 might be the D (5 bases). Per the germline V gene, CDR1 is SNHLY and CDR2 is FYNNEI. This CDR3 region has 13 residues. Trimming removed 4 bases from V and 1 base from J, with 7 bases in between. DNA for the CDR3: TGTGCCAGCAGTGGGGGCAGTAACTATGGCTACACCTTC. Translation: CASSGGSNYGYTF.

The chain employs TRBV6-1 and TRBJ1-1, with D possibly TRBD1 on 6 matching bases. This CDR3 is built from 15 residues. The V end lost 0 bases, the J end lost 1 base, and 9 bases lay between the germline ends. Germline assignment: CDR1 MNHNS and CDR2 SASEGT. The CDR3 coding sequence is TGTGCCAGCAGTGAAGCGGGCAGGGGGAACACTGAAGCTTTCTTT. This translates into CASSEAGRGNTEAFF.

The chain uses TRBV11-3 and TRBJ1-4; a possible D gene is TRBD1 (6 bases). Trimming pared 5 bases from V and 11 bases from J, leaving 12 bases between. The CDR3 runs to 12 residues. The V gene's germline CDR1 is SGHNT and CDR2 YENEEA. In DNA, the CDR3 is TGTGCCAGCAGCCGGACAGCTTTGAAACTGTTTTTT. Encoded protein: CASSRTALKLFF. The full variable domain, with the rest looked up from reference TRBV11-3 and TRBJ1-4, is EAGVVQSPRYKIIEKKQPVAFWCNPISGHNTLYWYLQNLGQGPELLIRYENEEAVDDSQLPKDRFSAERLKGVDSTLKIQPAELGDSAVYLCASSRTALKLFFGSGTQLSVL.

J is TRBJ1-1 and V is TRBV15; no clear D. Trimming took off 5 bases at V and 7 bases at J, with 8 bases between the two ends. Germline V lookup: CDR1 LNHNV, CDR2 YYDKDF (reference sequence). This CDR3 is 11 amino acids long. The CDR3 protein is CATSLNGEAFF. The CDR3 DNA reads as TGTGCCACCAGCCTTAACGGTGAAGCTTTCTTT. Supplemented by reference TRBV15 and TRBJ1-1, the full variable domain reads DAMVIQNPRYQVTQFGKPVTLSCSQTLNHNVMYWYQQKSSQAPKLLFHYYDKDFNNEADTPDNFQSRRPNTSFCFLDIRSPGLGDTAMYLCATSLNGEAFFGQGTRLTVV.

The gene calls are TRBV15 and TRBJ1-5, with D maybe TRBD1 (5 bases). Trimming stripped 1 base from V and 6 bases from J, with 13 bases between. The V gene's germline CDR1 is LNHNV and CDR2 YYDKDF (reference sequence). The CDR3 runs 15 residues. CDR3 residues: CATSRAPGGVQPQHF. For the CDR3, the DNA is TGTGCCACCAGCAGAGCTCCCGGGGGGGTTCAGCCCCAGCATTTT.

This clone has only a few counts. The gene calls are TRBV7-6 and TRBJ1-1; no definite D call. V lost 5 bases to trimming and J lost 6 bases, with 13 bases between them. This CDR3 region has 13 residues. Germline-derived CDR1 and CDR2 are SGHVS and FNYEAQ. The CDR3 bases are TGTGCCAGCAGCCCCCCTAACCGGGCTGAAGCTTTCTTT. Translation gives CASSPPNRAEAFF.

This clone showed up just a few times. The chain's CDR3 is CASSQRLSSRGVNTEAFF. The CDR3, as DNA: TGTGCCAGCAGCCAAAGACTCAGTAGCAGGGGAGTGAACACTGAAGCTTTCTTT. The chain joins TRBV14 to TRBJ1-1; D may be TRBD1 (6 bases). The germline V and J ends were trimmed by 2 bases and 0 bases, with 19 bases remaining between them. The CDR3 extends over 18 amino acids. Germline assignment: CDR1 SGHDN and CDR2 FVKESK.

The chain recombines TRBV7-2 with TRBJ1-2; D perhaps matches TRBD1 (5 bases). This CDR3 is built from 17 residues. V gave up 1 base and J gave up 0 bases, with 15 bases separating them. Looked up from germline, CDR1 is SGHTA and CDR2 is FQGNSA. The CDR3 DNA sequence: TGTGCCAGCAGCTTAGAGTTACAGGTTCCCTCTAACTATGGCTACACCTTC. Protein product: CASSLELQVPSNYGYTF.

This clone was detected a few times. J is TRBJ1-5 and V is TRBV5-1; no clear D gene. The CDR3 runs 15 residues. Germline CDR1 reads SGHRS; CDR2 reads YFSETQ. The germline V and J ends were trimmed by 0 bases and 0 bases, with 7 bases remaining between them. The CDR3 region is CASSLGENSNQPQHF. The CDR3 region has the DNA TGCGCCAGCAGCTTGGGAGAGAATAGCAATCAGCCCCAGCATTTT.

The V call is TRBV10-3, the J call TRBJ1-4; the match to TRBD1 covers 7 bases. V trimming: 4 bases; J trimming: 3 bases; junction bases outside the gene matches: 2. The CDR3 contains 14 residues. The V gene's germline CDR1 is ENHRY and CDR2 SYGVKD. The CDR3 sequence: CAISVDRSNEKLFF. The CDR3 DNA sequence: TGTGCCATCAGTGTGGACAGGTCTAATGAAAAACTGTTTTTT.

This chain links TRBV4-1 with TRBJ1-6; D remains unclear. This CDR3 spans 15 amino acids. Germline CDR1 and CDR2: MGHRA and YSYEKL. V was pared by 4 bases and J by 5 bases, with 12 bases between. CDR3 residues: CASSPAGGNNSPLHF. Written as DNA, the CDR3 is TGCGCCAGCAGCCCAGCAGGAGGGAATAATTCACCCCTCCACTTT.

As for this clone: One end of the junction is discordant with germline, which a read error may explain. This chain uses TRBV5-1 with TRBJ1-1; no clear D. Germline V gene lookup returns CDR1 SGHRS and CDR2 YFSETQ. The CDR3 has 14 residues. CDR3 nucleotide sequence: TGCGCCAGCAGTTTTATAGGTCGTAACAGTGAAGCTTTCTTT. Translating gives CASSFIGRNSEAFF.

The gene calls are TRBV5-1 and TRBJ1-3; D unresolved. V lost 0 bases, J lost 0 bases, and 10 bases lay in between. CDR1 SGHRS and CDR2 YFSETQ come from the germline V gene. The CDR3 totals 16 residues. CDR3 coding DNA: TGCGCCAGCAGCTTGGCCGGGGTTGACTCTGGAAACACCATATATTTT. Encoded protein: CASSLAGVDSGNTIYF. Filled out from reference TRBV5-1 and TRBJ1-3, the complete variable domain reads KAGVTQTPRYLIKTRGQQVTLSCSPISGHRSVSWYQQTPGQGLQFLFEYFSETQRNKGNFPGRFSGRQFSNSRSEMNVSTLELGDSALYLCASSLAGVDSGNTIYFGEGSWLTVV.

This clone came up a few times. The J gene is TRBJ2-3, the V gene TRBV7-2; a weak D match, TRBD2 (5 bases). This CDR3 is built from 15 residues. The germline CDR1 and CDR2 sequences are SGHTA and FQGNSA. V was trimmed by 1 base and J by 11 bases, leaving 19 bases between them. Here the CDR3 reads CASSLDVSAQRVQYF. The CDR3 nucleotides read TGTGCCAGCAGCTTAGATGTTTCAGCTCAGAGGGTGCAGTATTTT.

This clone was observed a handful of times. The chain has TRBV7-3 and TRBJ1-1, with D possibly TRBD1 on 5 matching bases. The CDR3 extends over 13 amino acids. Germline V lookup: CDR1 SGHTA, CDR2 FQGTGA. V was cut by 6 bases and J by 1 base, with 9 bases left in between. The CDR3 loop is CASRGLRNTEAFF. The DNA for the CDR3 is TGTGCCAGCAGGGGACTGAGGAACACTGAAGCTTTCTTT. The full variable domain, with the rest looked up from reference TRBV7-3 and TRBJ1-1, is GAGVSQTPSNKVTEKGKYVELRCDPISGHTALYWYRQSLGQGPEFLIYFQGTGAADDSGLPNDRFFAVRPEGSVSTLKIQRTERGDSAVYLCASRGLRNTEAFFGQGTRLTVV.

Regarding this clone: The junction departs from germline at one end; a sequencing error may be responsible. This chain uses TRBV7-9 with TRBJ1-1; D is possibly TRBD1 (5 bases). CDR1 SEHNR and CDR2 FQNEAQ come from the germline V gene (reference sequence). The CDR3 is made up of 15 amino acids. For the CDR3, the DNA is TGTTCCAGCAGCTCTGCGGGGGGGTGGGGCACTGAAGCTTTCTTT. It codes for CSSSSAGGWGTEAFF.

With regard to this clone: The junction shows a germline mismatch at one end, possibly a read error. This sequence joins TRBV29-1 and TRBJ1-2, with TRBD1 identical over 9 bases. From germline, CDR1 is SQVTM and CDR2 ANQGSEA. CDR3 length: 11 residues. The DNA of the CDR3 is TGCAGCGCCGGGACAGGGAATGGCTACCCCTTC. Amino acids: CSAGTGNGYPF.

This chain connects TRBV4-3 to TRBJ1-5; weak D call: TRBD1 (6 bases). This CDR3 comprises 17 residues. The ends were cut back, 0 bases at V and 5 bases at J, with 17 bases in the middle. Germline-derived CDR1 and CDR2 are LGHNA and YSLEER. CDR3 in amino acids: CASSQDRPGVWDQPQHF. The CDR3 DNA reads TGCGCCAGCAGCCAAGATAGGCCAGGGGTGTGGGATCAGCCCCAGCATTTT.

This chain uses TRBV18 with TRBJ2-3, with TRBD2 matching 10 bases. This CDR3 contains 14 residues. The germline gives CDR1 KGHSH, CDR2 LQKENI. Unmatched junction bases numbered 11, after V lost 7 bases and J lost 10 bases. The CDR3 nucleotides are TGTGCCAGCTTCTTCAGCGGGGGGGCCTCGGCGCAGTATTTT. This sequence encodes CASFFSGGASAQYF. Full variable domain (outside the CDR3, taken from reference TRBV18 and TRBJ2-3): NAGVMQNPRHLVRRRGQEARLRCSPMKGHSHVYWYRQLPEEGLKFMVYLQKENIIDESGMPKERFSAEFPKEGPSILRIQQVVRGDSAAYFCASFFSGGASAQYFGPGTRLTVL.

The chain links TRBV30 to TRBJ1-3, with D uncertain. Germline V gives CDR1 GTSNPN, CDR2 SVGIG (reference sequence). Deletions cut 8 bases from V and 0 bases from J, with 17 bases between. This CDR3 spans 15 amino acids. The CDR3 sequence is CAGSLIAGSGNTIYF. In DNA, the CDR3 is TGTGCCGGGTCCCTCATAGCGGGCTCTGGAAACACCATATATTTT.

The chain joins TRBV6-7 to TRBJ1-5; D is ambiguous. TRBV6-7 is annotated as an ORF whose role is uncertain. The CDR3 is 12 residues long. V lost 2 bases, J lost 11 bases, and 10 bases lay in between. In DNA form, the CDR3 reads TGTGCCAGCAGTTACCCCAATCGGTCCCAGCATTTT. Encoded protein: CASSYPNRSQHF.